This T cell receptor beta chain was sequenced in a study of T-cell reconstitution after alpha-beta-depleted transplantation in children (dated by TCRdb to 2016 to 2017). Concerning the study at large: Using TCR repertoire profiling, the study quantitatively followed how T-cell immune reconstitution unfolded in children after TCRalphabeta/CD19-depleted allogeneic hematopoietic cell transplantation. Results the study describes overall, beyond this receptor: Hyperexpanded clone frequencies declined over subsequent months; after one year, T-cell counts and TCRbeta diversity were mostly attributed to newly produced T cells. The apparently early recovery of alphabetaT-cell counts about two months after transplant reportedly depended on only several hundred rapidly expanded clones that came from non-depleted graft cells. In some patients, the high TCRbeta diversity seen at day 60 was put down to recipient T cells and intrathymic progenitors that had survived conditioning.

This specimen's treatment or condition label, per the study, means: allogeneic hematopoietic cell transplantation with graft depleted of TCRalphabeta T cells and CD19 B cells. The transplant recipients were children given TCRalphabeta/CD19-depleted allogeneic hematopoietic cell grafts. This clonotype showed up many times. The antigen this receptor binds is unknown. Within one base of it there is no much larger clone, and no base qualities were kept. Library construction relied on PCR. The sequencing machine was an Illumina HiSeq 2500. Molecular barcoding was employed in the preparation of TCR libraries, with unique molecular identifiers being used to normalize TCRbeta repertoire quantification. Using fastp at Q25 and MiXCR, TCRdb reprocessed the public reads and kept productive beta chains. Each entry merges the rows of one CDR3 protein and shows their most common DNA and genes. Across this sample there are 240,000 or so distinct CDR3 sequences, with approximately 8.9% seen only once. 6% to 7% of the sample comes from the top ten.

The sample in question was PBMCs, mostly from graft donor cells, obtained 180 days after TCRalphabeta/CD19-depleted stem cell transplant. The source is a male patient between 5 and 17 years old who had a stem cell transplant for acute lymphoblastic leukemia, so the T cells may come from the graft donor.

The nucleotides are TGTGCCAGCAGTTACCCAACCCGGACAGTATGGAACACTGAAGCTTTCTTT. Its amino acids are CASSYPTRTVWNTEAFF. This receptor chain uses TRBV6-2 or TRBV6-3 and TRBJ1-1; a tentative D match to TRBD1 spans 6 bases. The V end loses 2 bases and the J end loses 1 base, and a stretch of 17 bases separates them. The CDR1 and CDR2 encoded by the germline V gene are MNHEY and SVGEGT. The CDR3 goes from the cysteine to the phenylalanine over 17 residues. Kept here is only the CDR3 DNA, which spans 51 bases and is read in frame from base 1.